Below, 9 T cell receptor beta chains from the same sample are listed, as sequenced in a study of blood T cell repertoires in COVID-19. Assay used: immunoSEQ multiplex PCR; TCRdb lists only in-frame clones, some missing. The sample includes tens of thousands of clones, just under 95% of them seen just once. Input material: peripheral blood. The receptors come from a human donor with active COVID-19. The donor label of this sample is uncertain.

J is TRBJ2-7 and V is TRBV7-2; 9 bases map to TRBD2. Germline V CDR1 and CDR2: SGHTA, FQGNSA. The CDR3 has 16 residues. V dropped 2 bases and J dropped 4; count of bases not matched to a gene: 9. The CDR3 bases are TGTGCCAGCAGCTTAAGGTCTAGCGGGGAGTGGTACGAGCAGTACTTC. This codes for CASSLRSSGEWYEQYF. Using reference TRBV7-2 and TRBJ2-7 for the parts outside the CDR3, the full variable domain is GAGVSQSPSNKVTEKGKDVELRCDPISGHTALYWYRQSLGQGLEFLIYFQGNSAPDKSGLPSDRFSAERTGGSVSTLTIQRTQQEDSAVYLCASSLRSSGEWYEQYFGPGTRLTVT.

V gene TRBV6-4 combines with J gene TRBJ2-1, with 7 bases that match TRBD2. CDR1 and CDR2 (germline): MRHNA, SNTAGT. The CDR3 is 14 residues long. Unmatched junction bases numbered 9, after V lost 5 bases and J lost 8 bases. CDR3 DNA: TGTGCCAGCAGTTGGAGCGGGGTCGACGATGAGCAGTTCTTC. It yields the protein CASSWSGVDDEQFF.

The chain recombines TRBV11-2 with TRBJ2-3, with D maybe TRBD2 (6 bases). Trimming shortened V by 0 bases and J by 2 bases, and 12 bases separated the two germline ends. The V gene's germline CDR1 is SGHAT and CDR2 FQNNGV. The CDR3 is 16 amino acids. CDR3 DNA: TGTGCCAGCAGCTTAGATCCCGGGAGTGACACAGATACGCAGTATTTT. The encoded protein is CASSLDPGSDTDTQYF. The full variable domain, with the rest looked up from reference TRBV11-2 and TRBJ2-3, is EAGVAQSPRYKIIEKRQSVAFWCNPISGHATLYWYQQILGQGPKLLIQFQNNGVVDDSQLPKDRFSAERLKGVDSTLKIQPAKLEDSAVYLCASSLDPGSDTDTQYFGPGTRLTVL.

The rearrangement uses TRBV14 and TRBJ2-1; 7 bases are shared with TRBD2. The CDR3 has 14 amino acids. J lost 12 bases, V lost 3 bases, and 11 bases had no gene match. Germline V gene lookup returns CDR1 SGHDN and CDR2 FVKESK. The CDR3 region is CASSQPSRGGRQFF. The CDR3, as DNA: TGTGCCAGCAGCCAGCCTTCTAGAGGCGGGAGGCAGTTCTTC.

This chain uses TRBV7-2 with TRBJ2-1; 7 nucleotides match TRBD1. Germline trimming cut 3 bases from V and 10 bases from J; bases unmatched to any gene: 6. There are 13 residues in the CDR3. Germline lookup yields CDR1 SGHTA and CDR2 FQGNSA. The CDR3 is CASSFADREEQFF. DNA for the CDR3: TGTGCCAGCAGCTTCGCCGACAGGGAGGAGCAGTTCTTC.

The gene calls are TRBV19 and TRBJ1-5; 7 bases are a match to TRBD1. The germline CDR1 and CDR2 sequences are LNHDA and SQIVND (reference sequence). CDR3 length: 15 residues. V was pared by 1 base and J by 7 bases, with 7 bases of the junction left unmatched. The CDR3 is CASSIGGQEGQPQHF. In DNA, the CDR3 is TGTGCCAGTAGTATAGGAGGACAGGAGGGCCAGCCCCAGCATTTT.

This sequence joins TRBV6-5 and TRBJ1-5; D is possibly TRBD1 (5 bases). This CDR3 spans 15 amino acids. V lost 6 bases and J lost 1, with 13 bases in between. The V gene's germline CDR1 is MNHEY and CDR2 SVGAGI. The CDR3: CASRRDRFSNQPQHF. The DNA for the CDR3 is TGTGCCAGCAGACGCGACAGATTCAGCAATCAGCCCCAGCATTTT.

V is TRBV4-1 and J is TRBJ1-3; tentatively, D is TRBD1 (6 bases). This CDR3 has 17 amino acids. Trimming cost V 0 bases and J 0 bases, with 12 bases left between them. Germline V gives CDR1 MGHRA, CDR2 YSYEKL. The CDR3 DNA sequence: TGCGCCAGCAGCCAAGATATGGACAGTGACTCTGGAAACACCATATATTTT. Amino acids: CASSQDMDSDSGNTIYF.

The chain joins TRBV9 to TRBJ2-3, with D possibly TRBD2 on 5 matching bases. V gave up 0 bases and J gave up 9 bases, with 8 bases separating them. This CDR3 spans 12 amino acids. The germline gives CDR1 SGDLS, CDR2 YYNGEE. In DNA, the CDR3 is TGTGCCAGCAGCGTAGGATCGGGAACGCAGTATTTT. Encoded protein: CASSVGSGTQYF.